This TCR beta chain was profiled in a study of blood T cell repertoires in COVID-19. Study details: Sites in the United States, Italy and Spain provided acute and convalescent COVID-19 samples. The cDNA or gDNA used as material had been derived from T cells, B-cell-depleted T cells, or PBMCs.

Original handling: Researchers report that nucleated cell counts were estimated from reference gene primer amplification. Data came from immunoSEQ multiplex PCR; TCRdb stores just in-frame clones and leaves some out. V, J and clone size were drawn from that table, and D and trimming were deduced from the DNA. The sample lists 150,000 to 200,000 clones; 85% to 90% were seen once. This CDR3 contains 15 residues. The germline gives CDR1 SGDLS, CDR2 YYNGEE. V shed 3 bases and J shed 0 bases, with 10 bases lying between them. This TCR derives from an older woman with acute or convalescent COVID-19. The sequenced material came from peripheral blood. The V and J genes are TRBV9 and TRBJ2-1; weak D call: TRBD2 (5 bases). CDR3 nucleotide sequence: TGTGCCAGCAGCGGAGGGCTGGCCTCCTACAATGAGCAGTTCTTC. This sequence encodes CASSGGLASYNEQFF.